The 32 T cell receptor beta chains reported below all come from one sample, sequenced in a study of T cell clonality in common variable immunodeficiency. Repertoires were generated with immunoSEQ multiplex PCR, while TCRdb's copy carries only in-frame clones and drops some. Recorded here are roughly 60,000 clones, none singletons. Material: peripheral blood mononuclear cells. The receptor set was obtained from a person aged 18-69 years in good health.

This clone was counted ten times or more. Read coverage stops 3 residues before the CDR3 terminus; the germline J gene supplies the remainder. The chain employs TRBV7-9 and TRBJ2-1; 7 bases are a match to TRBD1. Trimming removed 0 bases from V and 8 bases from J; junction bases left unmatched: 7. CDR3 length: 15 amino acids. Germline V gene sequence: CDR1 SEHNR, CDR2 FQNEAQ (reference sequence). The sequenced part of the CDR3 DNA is TGTGCCAGCAGCTTAGCGGGACAGACTACCGATGAG. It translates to CASSLAGQTTDE. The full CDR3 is CASSLAGQTTDEQFF.

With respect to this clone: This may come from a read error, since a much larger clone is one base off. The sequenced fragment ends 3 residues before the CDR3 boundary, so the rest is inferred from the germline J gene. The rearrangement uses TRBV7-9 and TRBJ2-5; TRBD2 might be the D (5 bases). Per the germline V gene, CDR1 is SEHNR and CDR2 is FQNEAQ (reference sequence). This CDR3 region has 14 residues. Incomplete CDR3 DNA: TGTGCCAACAGCGGCCAGGAGGCCCAAGAGACC. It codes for CANSGQEAQET. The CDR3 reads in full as CANSGQEAQETQYF.

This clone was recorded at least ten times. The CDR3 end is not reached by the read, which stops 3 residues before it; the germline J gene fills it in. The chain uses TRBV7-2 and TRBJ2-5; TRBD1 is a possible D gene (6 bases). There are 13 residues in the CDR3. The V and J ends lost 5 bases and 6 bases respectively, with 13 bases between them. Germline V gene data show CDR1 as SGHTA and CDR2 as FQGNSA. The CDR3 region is CASSPSWGQTQYF. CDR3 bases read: TGTGCCAGCAGCCCCTCGTGGGGGCAGACC. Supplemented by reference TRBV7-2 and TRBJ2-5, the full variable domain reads GAGVSQSPSNKVTEKGKDVELRCDPISGHTALYWYRQSLGQGLEFLIYFQGNSAPDKSGLPSDRFSAERTGGSVSTLTIQRTQQEDSAVYLCASSPSWGQTQYFGPGTRLLVL.

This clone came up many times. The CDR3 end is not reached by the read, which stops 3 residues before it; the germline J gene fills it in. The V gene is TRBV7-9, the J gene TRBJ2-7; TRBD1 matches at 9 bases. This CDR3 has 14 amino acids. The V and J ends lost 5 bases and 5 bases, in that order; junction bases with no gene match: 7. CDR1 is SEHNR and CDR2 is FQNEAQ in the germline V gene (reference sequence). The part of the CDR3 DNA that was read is TGTGCCAGCAGCCTGGACAGGGGTGCTGACGAG. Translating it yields CASSLDRGADE. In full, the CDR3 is CASSLDRGADEQYF.

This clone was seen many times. This chain's CDR3 is CASTWGQGRGLVQPQHF. Incomplete CDR3 DNA: TGTGCCAGTACGTGGGGACAGGGTAGGGGGCTGGTTCAGCCC. The gene calls are TRBV19 and TRBJ1-5, with TRBD1 identical over 9 bases. The read is 3 residues too short to cover the CDR3 end, so that end is filled in from the germline J gene. Looked up from germline, CDR1 is LNHDA and CDR2 is SQIVND (reference sequence). Trimming cost V 7 bases and J 6 bases; bases outside gene matches: 16. This CDR3 contains 17 residues.

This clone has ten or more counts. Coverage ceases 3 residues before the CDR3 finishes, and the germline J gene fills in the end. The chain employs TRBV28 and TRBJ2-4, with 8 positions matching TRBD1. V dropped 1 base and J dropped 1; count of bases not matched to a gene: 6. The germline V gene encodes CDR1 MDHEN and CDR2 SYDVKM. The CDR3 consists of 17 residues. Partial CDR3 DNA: TGTGCCAGCAGTTTATCGCAGGGGGCGGAGGCCAAAAACATT. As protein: CASSLSQGAEAKNI. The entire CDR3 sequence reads CASSLSQGAEAKNIQYF.

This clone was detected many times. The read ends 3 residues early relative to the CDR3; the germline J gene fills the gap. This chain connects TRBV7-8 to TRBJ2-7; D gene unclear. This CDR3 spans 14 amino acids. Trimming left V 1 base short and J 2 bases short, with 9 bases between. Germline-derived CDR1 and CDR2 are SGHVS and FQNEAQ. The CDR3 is CASSLEAFPYEQYF. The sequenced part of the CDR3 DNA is TGTGCCAGCAGCTTAGAAGCGTTCCCCTACGAG.

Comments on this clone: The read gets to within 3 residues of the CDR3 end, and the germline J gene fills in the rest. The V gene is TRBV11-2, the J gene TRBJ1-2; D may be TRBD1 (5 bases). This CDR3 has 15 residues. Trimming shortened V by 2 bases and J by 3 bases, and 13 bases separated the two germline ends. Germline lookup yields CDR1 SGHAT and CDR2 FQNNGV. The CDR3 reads CASSLLRGRDYGYTF. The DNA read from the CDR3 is TGTGCCAGCAGCTTACTAAGGGGCAGGGACTATGGC.

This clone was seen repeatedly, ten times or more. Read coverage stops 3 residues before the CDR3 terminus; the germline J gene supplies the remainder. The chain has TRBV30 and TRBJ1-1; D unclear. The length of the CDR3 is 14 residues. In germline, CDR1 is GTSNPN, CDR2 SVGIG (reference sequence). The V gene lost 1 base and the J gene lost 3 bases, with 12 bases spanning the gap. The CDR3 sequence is CAWSADGYHTEAFF. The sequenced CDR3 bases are TGTGCCTGGAGTGCTGACGGGTATCACACTGAA.

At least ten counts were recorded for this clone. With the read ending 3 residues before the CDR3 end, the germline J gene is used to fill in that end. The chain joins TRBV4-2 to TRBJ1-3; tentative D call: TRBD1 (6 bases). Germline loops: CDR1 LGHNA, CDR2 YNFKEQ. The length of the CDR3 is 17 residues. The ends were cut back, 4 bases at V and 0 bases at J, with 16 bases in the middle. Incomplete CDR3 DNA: TGTGCCAGCAGCCCGAACCCGACAGGACACTCTGGAAACACC. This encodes CASSPNPTGHSGNT. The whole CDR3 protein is CASSPNPTGHSGNTIYF.

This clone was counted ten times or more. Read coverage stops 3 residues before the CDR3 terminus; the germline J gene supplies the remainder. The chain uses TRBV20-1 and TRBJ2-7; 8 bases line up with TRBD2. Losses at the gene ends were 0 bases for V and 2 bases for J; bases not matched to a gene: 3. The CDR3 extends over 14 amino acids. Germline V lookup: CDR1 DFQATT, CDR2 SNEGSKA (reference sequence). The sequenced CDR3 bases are TGCAGTGCTAGAGAGGCGGGAGGCCCCTACGAG. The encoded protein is CSAREAGGPYE. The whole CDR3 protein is CSAREAGGPYEQYF.

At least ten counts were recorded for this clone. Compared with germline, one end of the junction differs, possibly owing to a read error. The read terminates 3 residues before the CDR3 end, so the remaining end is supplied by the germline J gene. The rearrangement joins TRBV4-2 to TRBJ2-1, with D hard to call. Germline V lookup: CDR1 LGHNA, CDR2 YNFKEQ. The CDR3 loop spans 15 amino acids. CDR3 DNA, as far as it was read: TGCGCCAGCAGCCAGCAACGCTACTCCTACAATGAG. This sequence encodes CASSQQRYSYNE. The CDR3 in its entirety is CASSQQRYSYNEQFF.

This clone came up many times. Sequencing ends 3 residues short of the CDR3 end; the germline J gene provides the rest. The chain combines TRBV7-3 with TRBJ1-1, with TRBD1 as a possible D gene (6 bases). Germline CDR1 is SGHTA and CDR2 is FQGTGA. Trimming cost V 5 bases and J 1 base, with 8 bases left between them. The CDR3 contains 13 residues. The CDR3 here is CASSTDRNTEAFF. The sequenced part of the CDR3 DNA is TGTGCCAGCAGCACGGACAGGAACACTGAA.

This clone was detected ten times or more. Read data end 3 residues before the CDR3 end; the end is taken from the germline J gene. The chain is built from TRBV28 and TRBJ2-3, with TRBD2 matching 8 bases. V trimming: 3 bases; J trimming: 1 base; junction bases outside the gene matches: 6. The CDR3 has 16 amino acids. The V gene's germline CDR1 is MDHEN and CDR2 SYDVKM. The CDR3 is CASSFGTSGRTDTQYF. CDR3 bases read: TGTGCCAGCAGTTTCGGGACTAGTGGACGCACAGATACG.

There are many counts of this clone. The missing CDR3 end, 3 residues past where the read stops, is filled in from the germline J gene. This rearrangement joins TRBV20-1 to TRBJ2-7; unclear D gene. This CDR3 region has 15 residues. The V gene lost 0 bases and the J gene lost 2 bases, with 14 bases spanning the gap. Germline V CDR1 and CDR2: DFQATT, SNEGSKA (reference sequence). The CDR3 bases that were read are TGCAGTGCTAGAGATCTCAACAGTAGGCCCTACGAG. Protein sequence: CSARDLNSRPYE. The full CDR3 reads CSARDLNSRPYEQYF.

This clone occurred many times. This CDR3 is CAWSGQGWENGYTF. Incomplete CDR3 DNA: TGTGCCTGGAGTGGGCAGGGGTGGGAAAATGGC. The chain has TRBV30 and TRBJ1-2; TRBD1 might be the D (6 bases). The read ends 3 residues shy of where the CDR3 ends; the end is completed using the germline J gene. The V gene lost 1 base and the J gene lost 6 bases, with 15 bases spanning the gap. The CDR3 consists of 14 residues. Germline values: CDR1 GTSNPN, CDR2 SVGIG (reference sequence).

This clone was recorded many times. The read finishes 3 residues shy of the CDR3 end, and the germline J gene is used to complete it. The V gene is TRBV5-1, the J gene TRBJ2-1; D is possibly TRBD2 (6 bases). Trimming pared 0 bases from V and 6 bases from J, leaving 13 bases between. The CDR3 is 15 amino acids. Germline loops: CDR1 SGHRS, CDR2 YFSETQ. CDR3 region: CASSLDLATPNEQFF. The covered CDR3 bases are TGCGCCAGCAGCTTGGATCTAGCGACTCCCAATGAG.

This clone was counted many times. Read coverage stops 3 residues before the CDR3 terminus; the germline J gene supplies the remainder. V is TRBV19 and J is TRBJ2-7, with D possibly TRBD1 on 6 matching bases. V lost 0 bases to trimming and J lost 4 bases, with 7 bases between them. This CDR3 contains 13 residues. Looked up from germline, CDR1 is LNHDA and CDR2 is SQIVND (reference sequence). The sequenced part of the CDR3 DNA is TGTGCCAGTAGTATAGACCAGGGGTACGAG. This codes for CASSIDQGYE. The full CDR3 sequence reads CASSIDQGYEQYF. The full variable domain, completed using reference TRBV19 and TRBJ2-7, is DGGITQSPKYLFRKEGQNVTLSCEQNLNHDAMYWYRQDPGQGLRLIYYSQIVNDFQKGDIAEGYSVSREKKESFPLTVTSAQKNPTAFYLCASSIDQGYEQYFGPGTRLTVT.

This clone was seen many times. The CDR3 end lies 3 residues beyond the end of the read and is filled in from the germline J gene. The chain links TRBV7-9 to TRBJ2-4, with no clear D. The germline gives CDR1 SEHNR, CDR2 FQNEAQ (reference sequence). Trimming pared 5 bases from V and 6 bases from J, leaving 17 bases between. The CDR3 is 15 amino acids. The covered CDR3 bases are TGTGCCAGCAGCGGATGGGCCGATAATAGAAACATT. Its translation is CASSGWADNRNI. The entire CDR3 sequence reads CASSGWADNRNIQYF.

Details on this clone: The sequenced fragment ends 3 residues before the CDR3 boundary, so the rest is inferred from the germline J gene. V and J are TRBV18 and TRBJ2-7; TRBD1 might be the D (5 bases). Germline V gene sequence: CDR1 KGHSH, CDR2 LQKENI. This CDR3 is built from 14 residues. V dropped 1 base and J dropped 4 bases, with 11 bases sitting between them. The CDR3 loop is CASSPRTGFYEQYF. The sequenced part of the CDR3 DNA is TGTGCCAGCTCACCACGAACAGGATTTTACGAG. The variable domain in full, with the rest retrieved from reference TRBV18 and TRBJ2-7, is NAGVMQNPRHLVRRRGQEARLRCSPMKGHSHVYWYRQLPEEGLKFMVYLQKENIIDESGMPKERFSAEFPKEGPSILRIQQVVRGDSAAYFCASSPRTGFYEQYFGPGTRLTVT.

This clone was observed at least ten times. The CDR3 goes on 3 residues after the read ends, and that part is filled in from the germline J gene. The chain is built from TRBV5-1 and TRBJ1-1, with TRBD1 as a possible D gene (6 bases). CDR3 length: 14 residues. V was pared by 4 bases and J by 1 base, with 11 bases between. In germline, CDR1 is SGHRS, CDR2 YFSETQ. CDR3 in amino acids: CASSTGQQNTEAFF. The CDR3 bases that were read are TGCGCCAGCAGCACGGGACAACAGAACACTGAA.

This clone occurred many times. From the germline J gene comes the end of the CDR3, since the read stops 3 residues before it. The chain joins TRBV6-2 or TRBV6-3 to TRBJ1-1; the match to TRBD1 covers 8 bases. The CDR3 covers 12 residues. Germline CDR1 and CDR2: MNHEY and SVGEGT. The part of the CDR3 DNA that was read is TGTGCCACTGCGGACAGGGCAGGGGAA. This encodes CATADRAGE. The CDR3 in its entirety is CATADRAGEAFF.

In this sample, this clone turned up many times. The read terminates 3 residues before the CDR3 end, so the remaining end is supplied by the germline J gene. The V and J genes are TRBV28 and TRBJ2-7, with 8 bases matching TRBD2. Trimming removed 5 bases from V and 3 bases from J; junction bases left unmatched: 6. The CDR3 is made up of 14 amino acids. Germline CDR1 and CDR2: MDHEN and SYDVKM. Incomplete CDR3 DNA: TGTGCCAGCAGTCGGGGACTAGGTAACTACGAG. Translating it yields CASSRGLGNYE. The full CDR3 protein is CASSRGLGNYEQYF.

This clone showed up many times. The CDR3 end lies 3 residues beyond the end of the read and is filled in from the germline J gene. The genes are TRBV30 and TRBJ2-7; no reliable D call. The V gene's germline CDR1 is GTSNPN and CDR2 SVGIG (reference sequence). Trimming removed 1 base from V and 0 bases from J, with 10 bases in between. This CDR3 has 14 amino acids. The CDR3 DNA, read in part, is TGTGCCTGGAGTGACGGCGGCAGCTCCTACGAG. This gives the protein CAWSDGGSSYE. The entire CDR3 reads CAWSDGGSSYEQYF.

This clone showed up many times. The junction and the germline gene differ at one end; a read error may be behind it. CDR3 DNA (partial): TGCGCCAGCAGCCAAGATTCGGACAGAGCTTACGAG. Protein sequence: CASSQDSDRAYE. The whole CDR3 protein reads CASSQDSDRAYEQYF. This rearrangement joins TRBV4-2 to TRBJ2-7, with D perhaps matching TRBD1 (6 bases). The CDR3 end lies 3 residues beyond the end of the read and is filled in from the germline J gene. The length of the CDR3 is 15 residues. CDR1 is LGHNA, CDR2 YNFKEQ, per germline.

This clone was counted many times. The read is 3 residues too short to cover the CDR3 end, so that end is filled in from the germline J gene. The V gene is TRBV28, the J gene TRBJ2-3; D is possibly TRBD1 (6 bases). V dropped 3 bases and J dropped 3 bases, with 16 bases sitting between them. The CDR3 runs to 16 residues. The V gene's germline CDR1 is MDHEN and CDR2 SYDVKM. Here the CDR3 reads CASSFAGAGRTDTQYF. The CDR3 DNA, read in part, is TGTGCCAGCAGTTTTGCAGGGGCGGGCCGGACAGATACG.

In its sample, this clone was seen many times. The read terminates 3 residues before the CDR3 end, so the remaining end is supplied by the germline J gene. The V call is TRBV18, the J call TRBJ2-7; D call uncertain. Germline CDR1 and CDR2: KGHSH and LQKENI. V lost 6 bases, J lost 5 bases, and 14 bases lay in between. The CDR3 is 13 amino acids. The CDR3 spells CASSPQREDEQYF. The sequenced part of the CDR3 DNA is TGTGCCAGCTCGCCCCAGCGAGAGGACGAG.

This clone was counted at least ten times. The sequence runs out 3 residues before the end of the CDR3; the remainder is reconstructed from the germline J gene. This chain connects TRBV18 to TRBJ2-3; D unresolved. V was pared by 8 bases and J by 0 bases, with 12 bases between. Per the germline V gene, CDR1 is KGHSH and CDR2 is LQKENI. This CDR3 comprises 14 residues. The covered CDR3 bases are TGTGCCAGCACGCGAGCCCCTAGCACAGATACG. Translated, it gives CASTRAPSTDT. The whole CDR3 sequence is CASTRAPSTDTQYF.

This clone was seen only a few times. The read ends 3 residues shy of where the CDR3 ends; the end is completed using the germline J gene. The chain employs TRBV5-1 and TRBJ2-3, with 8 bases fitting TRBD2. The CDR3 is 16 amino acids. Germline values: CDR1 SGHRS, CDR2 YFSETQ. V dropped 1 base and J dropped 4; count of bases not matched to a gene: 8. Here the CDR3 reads CASSLFGASGPDTQYF. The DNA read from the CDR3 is TGCGCCAGCAGCTTGTTTGGGGCTAGCGGGCCAGATACG.

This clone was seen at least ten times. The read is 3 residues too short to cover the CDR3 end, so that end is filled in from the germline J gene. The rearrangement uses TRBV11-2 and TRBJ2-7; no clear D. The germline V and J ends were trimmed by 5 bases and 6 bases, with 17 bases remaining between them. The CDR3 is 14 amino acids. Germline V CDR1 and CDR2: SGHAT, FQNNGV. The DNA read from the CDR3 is TGTGCCAGCAGCCCCCATTTCGAGGAGCGCGAG. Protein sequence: CASSPHFEERE. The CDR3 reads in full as CASSPHFEEREQYF.

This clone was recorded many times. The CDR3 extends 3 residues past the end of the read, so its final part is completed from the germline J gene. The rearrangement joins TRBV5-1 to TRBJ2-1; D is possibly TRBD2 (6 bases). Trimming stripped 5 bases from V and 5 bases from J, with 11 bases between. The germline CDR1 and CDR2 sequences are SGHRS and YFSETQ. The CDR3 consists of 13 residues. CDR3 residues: CASRGGPNNEQFF. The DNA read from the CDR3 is TGCGCCAGCAGGGGGGGACCCAACAATGAG. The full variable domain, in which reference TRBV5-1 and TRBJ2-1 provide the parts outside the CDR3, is KAGVTQTPRYLIKTRGQQVTLSCSPISGHRSVSWYQQTPGQGLQFLFEYFSETQRNKGNFPGRFSGRQFSNSRSEMNVSTLELGDSALYLCASRGGPNNEQFFGPGTRLTVL.

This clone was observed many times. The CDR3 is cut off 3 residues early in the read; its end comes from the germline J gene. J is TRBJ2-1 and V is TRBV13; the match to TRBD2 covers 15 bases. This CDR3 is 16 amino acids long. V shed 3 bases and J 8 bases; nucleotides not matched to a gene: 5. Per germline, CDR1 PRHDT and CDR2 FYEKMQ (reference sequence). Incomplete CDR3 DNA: TGTGCCAGCAGCTTCGGACTAGCGGGAGGGCCGGATGAG. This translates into CASSFGLAGGPDE. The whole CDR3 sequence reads CASSFGLAGGPDEQFF.